This is a list of T cell receptor beta chains from one sample in a study of blood T cell repertoires in COVID-19. Data came from immunoSEQ multiplex PCR; TCRdb stores just in-frame clones and leaves some out. This sample carries a few hundred thousand clones, 80% to 90% of them seen once, and the ten largest clones take 3.5% to 5%. The material sequenced was PBMCs or T cells enriched from blood (not recorded which). These receptors were collected from a man aged 30 to 45 who had recovered from COVID-19. CDR3s include the opening cysteine and the closing phenylalanine or tryptophan. Each record gives: clone size, D gene, V gene, J gene, CDR3 DNA, CDR3 protein. D genes are given only for firm matches. The size of a clone is reported for some rows only, either as once, few or many, or as a class for expanded clones.

clone_size: NA; d_call: NA; v_call: TRBV11-2; j_call: TRBJ1-1; cdr3_nt: TGTGCCAGCAGCCCTCGCAGGGACACCAACACTGAAGCTTTCTTT; cdr3_aa: CASSPRRDTNTEAFF
clone_size: few; d_call: TRBD2; v_call: TRBV10-1; j_call: TRBJ2-1; cdr3_nt: TGCGCCAGCAGTCGCGACGGCGGACTAGTAGGGGATGAGCAGTTCTTC; cdr3_aa: CASSRDGGLVGDEQFF
clone_size: NA; d_call: TRBD1; v_call: TRBV24-1; j_call: TRBJ1-2; cdr3_nt: TGTGCCACCAGTGACCCTGGACAGGGCTATGGCTACACCTTC; cdr3_aa: CATSDPGQGYGYTF
clone_size: NA; d_call: NA; v_call: TRBV4-2; j_call: TRBJ1-5; cdr3_nt: TGTGCCAGCAGCCAAGGAGAGGGAGCGAGGGATCAGCCCCAGCATTTT; cdr3_aa: CASSQGEGARDQPQHF
clone_size: NA; d_call: TRBD1; v_call: TRBV5-1; j_call: TRBJ1-1; cdr3_nt: TGCGCCAGCAGCTTGCCCGACAGGGAAACTGAAGCTTTCTTT; cdr3_aa: CASSLPDRETEAFF
clone_size: NA; d_call: TRBD2; v_call: TRBV7-2; j_call: TRBJ2-7; cdr3_nt: TGTGCCAGCAGCTTAAGTTCAACGGGACTAGGGGCATACGAGCAGTACTTC; cdr3_aa: CASSLSSTGLGAYEQYF
clone_size: NA; d_call: TRBD2; v_call: TRBV4-2; j_call: TRBJ2-3; cdr3_nt: TGTGCCAGCAGCCAAGATCGCGGGCGGGAGGGTCCTAGTACTAGCACAGATACGCAGTATTTT; cdr3_aa: CASSQDRGREGPSTSTDTQYF
clone_size: NA; d_call: NA; v_call: TRBV2; j_call: TRBJ1-5; cdr3_nt: TGTGCCAGCAGTGAAGCGTGGGCAATTCAGCCCCAGCATTTT; cdr3_aa: CASSEAWAIQPQHF
clone_size: NA; d_call: TRBD1; v_call: TRBV10-2; j_call: TRBJ1-5; cdr3_nt: TGCGCCAGCAGACCGGGACAGGGACCCAATCAGCCCCAGCATTTT; cdr3_aa: CASRPGQGPNQPQHF
clone_size: once; d_call: NA; v_call: TRBV19; j_call: TRBJ2-6; cdr3_nt: TGTGCCAGTTCGTGGAGGAGCTCTGGGGCCAACGTCCTGACTTTC; cdr3_aa: CASSWRSSGANVLTF
clone_size: NA; d_call: TRBD1; v_call: TRBV14; j_call: TRBJ2-6; cdr3_nt: TGTGCCAGCAGCCAGGGACAGGGGGCGTTTGGGGCCAACGTCCTGACTTTC; cdr3_aa: CASSQGQGAFGANVLTF
clone_size: once; d_call: TRBD1; v_call: TRBV7-9; j_call: TRBJ2-2; cdr3_nt: TGTGCCAGCAGTTATACCGGGACAGTGGCTATCTGGGAGCTGTTTTTT; cdr3_aa: CASSYTGTVAIWELFF
clone_size: NA; d_call: NA; v_call: TRBV5-1; j_call: TRBJ2-7; cdr3_nt: TGCGCCAGCAAGGGGGCCTACGAGCAGTACTTC; cdr3_aa: CASKGAYEQYF
clone_size: NA; d_call: TRBD1; v_call: TRBV7-6; j_call: TRBJ1-4; cdr3_nt: TGTGCCAGCAGCTTAGCTCCGGGACAGGAAAAACTGTTTTTT; cdr3_aa: CASSLAPGQEKLFF
clone_size: NA; d_call: NA; v_call: TRBV4-1; j_call: TRBJ2-6; cdr3_nt: TGCGCCAGCAGCCAACTAGGCGGGTTCGGGGCCAACGTCCTGACTTTC; cdr3_aa: CASSQLGGFGANVLTF
clone_size: NA; d_call: NA; v_call: TRBV18; j_call: TRBJ2-7; cdr3_nt: TGTGCCAGCTCCCCGCTCGAGACAGCCCACGAGCAGTACTTC; cdr3_aa: CASSPLETAHEQYF
clone_size: NA; d_call: NA; v_call: TRBV20-1; j_call: TRBJ2-7; cdr3_nt: TGCAGTGCTAGTGACTTGTCTTCCTACGAGCAGTACTTC; cdr3_aa: CSASDLSSYEQYF
clone_size: NA; d_call: NA; v_call: TRBV19; j_call: TRBJ1-2; cdr3_nt: TGTGCCAGTAGTATACAGGGTAAAGGCTATGGCTACACCTTC; cdr3_aa: CASSIQGKGYGYTF
clone_size: NA; d_call: TRBD1; v_call: TRBV6-1; j_call: TRBJ1-5; cdr3_nt: TGTGCCAGCAGTGAAAACAGGGGGCGGAATCAGCCCCAGCATTTT; cdr3_aa: CASSENRGRNQPQHF
clone_size: medium-sized; d_call: TRBD1; v_call: TRBV24-1; j_call: TRBJ2-2; cdr3_nt: TGTGCCACCAGTGATTTACAGGGGGACACCGGGGAGCTGTTTTTT; cdr3_aa: CATSDLQGDTGELFF
clone_size: NA; d_call: NA; v_call: TRBV15; j_call: TRBJ1-1; cdr3_nt: TGTGCCACCAGCAGCGATGCGGGGCTGGAAGCTTTCTTT; cdr3_aa: CATSSDAGLEAFF
clone_size: NA; d_call: TRBD1; v_call: TRBV19; j_call: TRBJ2-5; cdr3_nt: TGTGCCAGCCATAGGGACAGAGAAGAGACCCAGTACTTC; cdr3_aa: CASHRDREETQYF
clone_size: NA; d_call: NA; v_call: TRBV18; j_call: TRBJ1-5; cdr3_nt: TGTGCCAGCTCACCACTAGATAGCAATCAGCCCCAGCATTTT; cdr3_aa: CASSPLDSNQPQHF
clone_size: NA; d_call: NA; v_call: TRBV4-1; j_call: TRBJ1-5; cdr3_nt: TGCGCCAGCAGCCAAGATGGGTACGCGGCAGCTTATAGCAATCAGCCCCAGCATTTT; cdr3_aa: CASSQDGYAAAYSNQPQHF
clone_size: once; d_call: NA; v_call: TRBV12-3/TRBV12-4; j_call: TRBJ2-5; cdr3_nt: TGTGCCAGCAGCTCTCAGGGGGAGACCCAGTACTTC; cdr3_aa: CASSSQGETQYF
clone_size: NA; d_call: TRBD2; v_call: TRBV4-1; j_call: TRBJ2-7; cdr3_nt: TGCGCCAGCAGCCAAGTCCCACTAGCGGGATCCCTAGAGCAGTACTTC; cdr3_aa: CASSQVPLAGSLEQYF
clone_size: NA; d_call: TRBD1; v_call: TRBV15; j_call: TRBJ1-5; cdr3_nt: TGTGCCACCAGCACCAGAAGGGACAGGGGATATCAGCCCCAGCATTTT; cdr3_aa: CATSTRRDRGYQPQHF
clone_size: NA; d_call: NA; v_call: TRBV7-9; j_call: TRBJ1-5; cdr3_nt: TGTGCCAGCAGCTCCCCAAAAGGGGATCAGCCCCAGCATTTT; cdr3_aa: CASSSPKGDQPQHF
clone_size: NA; d_call: NA; v_call: TRBV7-6; j_call: TRBJ1-1; cdr3_nt: TGTGCCAGCAGCTTCCGACTTGGCGGGATTAAAAACACTGAAGCTTTCTTT; cdr3_aa: CASSFRLGGIKNTEAFF
clone_size: few; d_call: NA; v_call: TRBV5-1; j_call: TRBJ1-3; cdr3_nt: TGCGCCAGCAGCGGGCCGGATCCAAGAGAAAACACCATATATTTT; cdr3_aa: CASSGPDPRENTIYF
clone_size: many; d_call: NA; v_call: TRBV11-2; j_call: TRBJ2-7; cdr3_nt: TGTGCCAGCAGCTTAGTGGCGGGACGAAACTACGAGCAGTACTTC; cdr3_aa: CASSLVAGRNYEQYF
clone_size: NA; d_call: NA; v_call: TRBV10-2; j_call: TRBJ1-2; cdr3_nt: TGCGCCAGCAGTGGTACGAGTCGGGTTGGCTACACCTTC; cdr3_aa: CASSGTSRVGYTF
clone_size: NA; d_call: TRBD2; v_call: TRBV11-3; j_call: TRBJ2-1; cdr3_nt: TGTGCCAGCAGGCTAGCGGATGAGCAGTTCTTC; cdr3_aa: CASRLADEQFF
clone_size: NA; d_call: TRBD2; v_call: TRBV15; j_call: TRBJ2-3; cdr3_nt: TGTGCCACCAGCAGAGATGTCGGTTGGGGACACGACGGGACTAGCGGGCCCACAGATACGCAGTATTTT; cdr3_aa: CATSRDVGWGHDGTSGPTDTQYF
clone_size: NA; d_call: NA; v_call: TRBV2; j_call: TRBJ2-5; cdr3_nt: TGTGCCAGCACCGATACTAGTACAGAGACCCAGTACTTC; cdr3_aa: CASTDTSTETQYF
clone_size: NA; d_call: NA; v_call: TRBV18; j_call: TRBJ1-1; cdr3_nt: TGTGCCAGCTCTCCGGAGCGGCTGAACACTGAAGCTTTCTTT; cdr3_aa: CASSPERLNTEAFF
clone_size: NA; d_call: NA; v_call: TRBV6-2/TRBV6-3; j_call: TRBJ2-7; cdr3_nt: TGTGCCAGCAGTTACTCCCGGATCCGGGACGAGCAGTACTTC; cdr3_aa: CASSYSRIRDEQYF
clone_size: NA; d_call: NA; v_call: TRBV10-3; j_call: TRBJ2-3; cdr3_nt: TGTGCCATCAGTGACCAGCGGTCCACAGATACGCAGTATTTT; cdr3_aa: CAISDQRSTDTQYF
clone_size: NA; d_call: TRBD2; v_call: TRBV18; j_call: TRBJ2-1; cdr3_nt: TGTGCCAGCTCACCCGCAGTGGGACTAGCTACGAATGAGCAGTTCTTC; cdr3_aa: CASSPAVGLATNEQFF
clone_size: NA; d_call: TRBD1; v_call: TRBV27; j_call: TRBJ2-1; cdr3_nt: TGTGCCAGCAGTCCTAAATCTGGATCCAGGGGGAATGAGCAGTTCTTC; cdr3_aa: CASSPKSGSRGNEQFF
clone_size: few; d_call: NA; v_call: TRBV28; j_call: TRBJ1-1; cdr3_nt: TGTGCCAGCAGGGCTCCTCAGGGGCTGGGGAACACTGAAGCTTTCTTT; cdr3_aa: CASRAPQGLGNTEAFF
clone_size: NA; d_call: NA; v_call: TRBV10-1; j_call: TRBJ1-4; cdr3_nt: TGCGCCAGCAGTCCGGCGGAACAGGGCCCGATGGATGAAAAACTGTTTTTT; cdr3_aa: CASSPAEQGPMDEKLFF
clone_size: NA; d_call: NA; v_call: TRBV7-9; j_call: TRBJ1-1; cdr3_nt: TGTGCCAGCAGCCGCCGGACAGAGGACACTGAAGCTTTCTTT; cdr3_aa: CASSRRTEDTEAFF
clone_size: NA; d_call: TRBD2; v_call: TRBV5-1; j_call: TRBJ2-7; cdr3_nt: TGCGCCAGCAGCTTGGGCGGACTAGCGGGGGCCTACGAGCAGTACTTC; cdr3_aa: CASSLGGLAGAYEQYF
clone_size: few; d_call: NA; v_call: TRBV6-5; j_call: TRBJ2-7; cdr3_nt: TGTGCCAGCACCAACCAGGGTACCTACGAGCAGTACTTC; cdr3_aa: CASTNQGTYEQYF
clone_size: NA; d_call: TRBD1; v_call: TRBV14; j_call: TRBJ1-2; cdr3_nt: TGTGCCAGCAGCCTCCGGGACAGCCGATTTTCCAACTATGGCTACACCTTC; cdr3_aa: CASSLRDSRFSNYGYTF
clone_size: NA; d_call: TRBD1; v_call: TRBV19; j_call: TRBJ2-6; cdr3_nt: TGTGCCAGTAGTGTCTCCGGGACAGGGGATCCGGCCTCTGGGGCCAACGTCCTGACTTTC; cdr3_aa: CASSVSGTGDPASGANVLTF
clone_size: NA; d_call: NA; v_call: TRBV2; j_call: TRBJ1-1; cdr3_nt: TGTGCCAGCAGTGGTGGCAGGTCTTCCACTGAAGCTTTCTTT; cdr3_aa: CASSGGRSSTEAFF
clone_size: NA; d_call: NA; v_call: TRBV12-2; j_call: TRBJ1-2; cdr3_nt: TGTGCAAGTCGCCCCGGACAGGGGAAATACTATGGCTACACCTTC; cdr3_aa: CASRPGQGKYYGYTF